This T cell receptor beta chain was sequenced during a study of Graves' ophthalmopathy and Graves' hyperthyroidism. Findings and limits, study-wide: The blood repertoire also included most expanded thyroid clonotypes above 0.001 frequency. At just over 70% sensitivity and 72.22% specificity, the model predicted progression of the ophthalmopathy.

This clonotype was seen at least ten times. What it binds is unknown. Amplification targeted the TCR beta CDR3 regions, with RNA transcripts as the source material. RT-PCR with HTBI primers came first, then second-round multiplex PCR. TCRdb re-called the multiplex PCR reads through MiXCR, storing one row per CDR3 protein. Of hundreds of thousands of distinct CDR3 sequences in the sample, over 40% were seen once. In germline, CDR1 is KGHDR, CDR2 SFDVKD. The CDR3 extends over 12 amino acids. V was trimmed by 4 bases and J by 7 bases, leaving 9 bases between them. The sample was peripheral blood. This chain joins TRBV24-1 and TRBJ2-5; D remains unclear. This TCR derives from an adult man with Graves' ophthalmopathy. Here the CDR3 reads CATSEVSGTQYF. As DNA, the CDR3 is TGTGCCACCAGTGAGGTTAGTGGGACCCAGTACTTC.